This record concerns one TCR beta chain sequence. MiXCR, run by TCRdb on the 5' RACE reads, gives a single entry per CDR3 protein. The data contain 1.5 million to 2 million distinct CDR3 sequences, less than 40% of them singletons. The data derive from a study of identical twins. There are 14 residues in the CDR3. Germline values: CDR1 MDHEN, CDR2 SYDVKM. Trimming took 4 bases from V and 0 from J, leaving 9 bases between them. The chain carries TRBV28 and TRBJ1-1; D uncertain. Material: cord blood. This sequence originates from a newborn girl in good health. CDR3 protein: CASSSLGLNTEAFF. CDR3 nucleotides: TGTGCCAGCAGTTCGCTCGGACTGAACACTGAAGCTTTCTTT.